The source of this TCR beta chain is a study of CD8+ T cells in alopecia areata. Turning to the study itself: Scoring treated patients' severity relied on the percentage of scalp area affected. The study's findings and limits: The link between baseline CD8+ expansion and response remains uncertain with one nonresponder. Many expanded lesional clones stayed in scalp and blood while on tofacitinib.

cDNA prepared by RNA extraction and subsequent reverse transcription served as the template for sequencing. Profiling relied on immunoSEQ multiplex PCR, and the TCRdb table lists in-frame clones only, not all of them. In the table there are roughly 220,000 clones, roughly two fifths of which are singletons. The germline CDR1 and CDR2 sequences are MNHNS and SASEGT. The CDR3 is made up of 15 amino acids. Trimming pared 6 bases from V and 0 bases from J, leaving 14 bases between. This clone was recorded a few times. As yet, its antigen is unknown. Treatment specified: oral pan-JAK inhibitor, 5-10 mg twice daily.

This chain connects TRBV6-1 to TRBJ1-2; D is unresolved. This TCR derives from a human donor with alopecia areata. Sequences were derived from CD4+ T cells sorted from blood, sampled around week 34, from a patient treated with tofacitinib. The CDR3 region has the DNA TGTGCCAGCAGCGTACAGCACGCAGCTAACTATGGCTACACCTTC. It yields the protein CASSVQHAANYGYTF.